This T cell receptor (beta chain) was recorded in a study of blood T cell repertoires in COVID-19. CDR1 MNHEY and CDR2 SVGAGI come from the germline V gene. The CDR3 totals 13 residues. V dropped 8 bases and J dropped 1 base, with 6 bases sitting between them. Profiled with immunoSEQ multiplex PCR; TCRdb holds only in-frame clones, not every one. The repertoire has a few hundred thousand clones, around nine tenths of them found once; the top ten carry 1.5% to 2%. Clinical histories supplied by participants themselves formed the basis of cohort assignment. This sequence was found in a woman between 45 and 60 years old who had recovered from COVID-19. The V gene is TRBV6-5, the J gene TRBJ2-6; maybe TRBD2 (6 bases). Sequenced: PBMCs or T cells enriched from blood (not recorded which). CDR3 DNA sequence: TGTGCCAGCCGGGGGTCTGGGGCCAACGTCCTGACTTTC. As protein: CASRGSGANVLTF.